The T cell receptor beta chain under discussion was sequenced for a study of a mutant IDH1 vaccine in newly diagnosed glioma. For the study at large: The earlier regimen, radiotherapy, temozolomide, or both, was most often both. Study conclusions and caveats: Patients showed vaccine-induced immune responses at a rate of approximately 92%.

There are 11 residues in the CDR3. The germline V gene encodes CDR1 LNHDA and CDR2 SQIVND (reference sequence). Assay used: immunoSEQ multiplex PCR; TCRdb lists only in-frame clones, some missing. In the table there are around 64,000 clones, around 82% of which are singletons. Indicated time point: baseline, week 1 (first vaccination visit). Treatment given: pre-vaccination baseline after standard-of-care therapy. Every donor had a new WHO grade 3 or 4 astrocytoma that was IDH1-mutant, with loss of nuclear ATRX. Remarks on this clone: Its antigen is not known. The junction departs from the called germline gene at one end, perhaps through a read error.

This chain joins TRBV19 and TRBJ2-6; D gene ambiguous. Material: peripheral blood mononuclear cells (PBMCs), obtained from a glioma patient treated with radiotherapy, temozolomide or both. This receptor was obtained from a woman in her late teens or twenties with glioma. Some clones in this sample may be carry-over from other donors' samples. The CDR3 DNA is TGTGCCTCCTATGGGCCCAACGTCCTGACTTTC. As protein: CASYGPNVLTF.